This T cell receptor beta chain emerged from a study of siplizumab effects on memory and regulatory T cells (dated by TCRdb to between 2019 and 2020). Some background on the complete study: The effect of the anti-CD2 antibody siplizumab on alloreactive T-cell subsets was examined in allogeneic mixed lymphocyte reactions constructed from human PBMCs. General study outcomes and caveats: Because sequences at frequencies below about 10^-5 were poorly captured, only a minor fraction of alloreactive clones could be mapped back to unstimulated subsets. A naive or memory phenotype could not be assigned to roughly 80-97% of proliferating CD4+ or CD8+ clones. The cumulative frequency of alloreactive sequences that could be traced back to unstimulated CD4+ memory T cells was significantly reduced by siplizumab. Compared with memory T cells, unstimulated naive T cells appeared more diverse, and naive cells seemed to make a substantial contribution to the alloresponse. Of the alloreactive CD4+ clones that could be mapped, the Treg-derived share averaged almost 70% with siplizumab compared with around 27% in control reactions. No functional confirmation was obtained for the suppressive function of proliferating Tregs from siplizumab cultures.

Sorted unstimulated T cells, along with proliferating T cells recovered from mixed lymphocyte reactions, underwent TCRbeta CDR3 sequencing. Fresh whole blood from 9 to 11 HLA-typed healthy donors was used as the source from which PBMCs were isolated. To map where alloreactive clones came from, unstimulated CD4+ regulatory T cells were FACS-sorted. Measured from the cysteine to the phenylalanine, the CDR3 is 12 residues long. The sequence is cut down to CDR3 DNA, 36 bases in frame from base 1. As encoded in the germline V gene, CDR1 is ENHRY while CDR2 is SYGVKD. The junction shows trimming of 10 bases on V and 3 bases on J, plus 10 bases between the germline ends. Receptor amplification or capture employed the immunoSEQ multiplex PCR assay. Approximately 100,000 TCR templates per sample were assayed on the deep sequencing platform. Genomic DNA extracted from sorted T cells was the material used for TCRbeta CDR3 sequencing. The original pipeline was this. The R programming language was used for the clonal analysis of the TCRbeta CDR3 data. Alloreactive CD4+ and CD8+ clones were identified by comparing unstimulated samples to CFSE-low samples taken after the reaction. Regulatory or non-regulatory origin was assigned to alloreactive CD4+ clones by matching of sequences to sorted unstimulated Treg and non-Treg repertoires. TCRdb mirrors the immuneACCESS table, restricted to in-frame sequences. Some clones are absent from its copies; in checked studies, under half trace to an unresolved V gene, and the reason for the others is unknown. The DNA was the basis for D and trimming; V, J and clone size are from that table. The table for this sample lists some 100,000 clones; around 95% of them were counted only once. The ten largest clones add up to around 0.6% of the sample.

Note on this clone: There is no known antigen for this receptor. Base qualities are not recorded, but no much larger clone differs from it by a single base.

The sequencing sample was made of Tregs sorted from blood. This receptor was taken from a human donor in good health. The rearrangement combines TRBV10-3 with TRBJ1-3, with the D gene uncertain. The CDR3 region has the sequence CATQDLGNTIYF. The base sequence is TGTGCCACCCAGGACCTTGGAAACACCATATATTTT.